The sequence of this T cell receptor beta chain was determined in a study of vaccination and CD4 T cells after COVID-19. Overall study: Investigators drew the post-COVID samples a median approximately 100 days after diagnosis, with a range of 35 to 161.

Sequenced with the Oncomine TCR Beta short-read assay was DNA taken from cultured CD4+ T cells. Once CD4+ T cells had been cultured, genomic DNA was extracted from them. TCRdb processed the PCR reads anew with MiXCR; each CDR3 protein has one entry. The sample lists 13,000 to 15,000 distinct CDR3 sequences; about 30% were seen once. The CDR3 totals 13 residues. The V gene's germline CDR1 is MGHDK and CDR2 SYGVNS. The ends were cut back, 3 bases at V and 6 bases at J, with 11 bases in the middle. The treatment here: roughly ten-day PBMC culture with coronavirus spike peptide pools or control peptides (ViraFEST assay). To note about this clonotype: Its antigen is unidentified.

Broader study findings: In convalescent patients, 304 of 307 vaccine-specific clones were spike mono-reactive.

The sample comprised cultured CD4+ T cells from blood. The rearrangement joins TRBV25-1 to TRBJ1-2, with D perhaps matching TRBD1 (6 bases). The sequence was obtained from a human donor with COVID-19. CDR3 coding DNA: TGTGCCAGCAGTGACTACAGGGACAATGGCTACACCTTC. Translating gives CASSDYRDNGYTF.